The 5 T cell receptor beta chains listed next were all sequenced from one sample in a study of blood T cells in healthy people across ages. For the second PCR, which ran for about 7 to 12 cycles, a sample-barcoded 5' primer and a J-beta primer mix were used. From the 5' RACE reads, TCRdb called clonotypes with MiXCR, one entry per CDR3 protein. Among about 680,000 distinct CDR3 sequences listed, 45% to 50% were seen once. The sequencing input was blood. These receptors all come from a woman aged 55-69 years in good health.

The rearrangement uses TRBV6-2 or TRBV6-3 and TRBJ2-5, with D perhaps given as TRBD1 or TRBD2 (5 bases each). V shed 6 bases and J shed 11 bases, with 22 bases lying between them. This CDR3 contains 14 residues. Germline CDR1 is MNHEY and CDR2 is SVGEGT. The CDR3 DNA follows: TGTGCCAGCAGCCACACGGGGCCGATCTACGGGCAGTACTTC. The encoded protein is CASSHTGPIYGQYF.

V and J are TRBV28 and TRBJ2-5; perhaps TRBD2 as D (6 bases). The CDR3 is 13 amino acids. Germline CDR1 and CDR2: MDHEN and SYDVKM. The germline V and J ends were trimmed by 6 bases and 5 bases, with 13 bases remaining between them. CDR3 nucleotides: TGTGCCAGCAGGGACGGGGGTAGGGAGACCCAGTACTTC. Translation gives CASRDGGRETQYF.

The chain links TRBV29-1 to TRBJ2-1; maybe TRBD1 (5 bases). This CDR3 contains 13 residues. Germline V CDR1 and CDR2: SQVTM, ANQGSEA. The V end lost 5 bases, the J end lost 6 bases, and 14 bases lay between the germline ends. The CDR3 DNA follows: TGCAGCGTTTCAGGGAACTTCAGCAATGAGCAGTTCTTC. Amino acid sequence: CSVSGNFSNEQFF.

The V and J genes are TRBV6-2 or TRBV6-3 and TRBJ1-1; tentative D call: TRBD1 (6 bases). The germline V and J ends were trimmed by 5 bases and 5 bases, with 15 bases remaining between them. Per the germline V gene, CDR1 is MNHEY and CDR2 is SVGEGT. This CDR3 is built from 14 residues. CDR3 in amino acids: CASSPLGGATEAFF. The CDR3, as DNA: TGTGCCAGCAGTCCCTTGGGGGGCGCGACTGAAGCTTTCTTT.

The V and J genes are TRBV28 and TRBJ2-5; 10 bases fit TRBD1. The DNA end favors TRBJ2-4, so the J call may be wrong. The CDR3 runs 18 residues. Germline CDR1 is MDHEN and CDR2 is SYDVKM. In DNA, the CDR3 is TGTGCCAGCAGTTCACCCTCCATCCCCGGGACAGGGGTCGACATTCAGTACTTC. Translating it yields CASSSPSIPGTGVDIQYF.